A selection of T cell receptor beta chains follows, all from one sample in a study of T cells in Graves' hyperthyroidism and ophthalmopathy. TCRdb fed the multiplex PCR reads into MiXCR, producing one record per CDR3 protein. The sample lists about 350,000 distinct CDR3 sequences; about a sixth were seen once. The sequenced sample consisted of blood. The receptors were sampled from a woman between 35 and 50 years old with Graves' ophthalmopathy. CDR3s include the opening cysteine and the closing phenylalanine or tryptophan. The D gene is left open where the match is weak. Not all rows give a size; the values are once, few, many and, for expanded clones, a class.

abundance: many
v_gene: TRBV20-1
j_gene: TRBJ1-1
d_gene: -
CDR3aa: CSARDPEVTEAFF
CDR3nt: TGCAGTGCTAGGGACCCCGAGGTCACTGAAGCTTTCTTT

abundance: many
v_gene: TRBV12-3/TRBV12-4
j_gene: TRBJ2-5
d_gene: -
CDR3aa: CASSLGGDRQETQYF
CDR3nt: TGTGCCAGCAGTTTAGGAGGGGACCGACAAGAGACCCAGTACTTC

abundance: many
v_gene: TRBV6-1
j_gene: TRBJ1-5
d_gene: -
CDR3aa: CASSGGINQPQHF
CDR3nt: TGTGCCAGCAGTGGTGGGATTAATCAGCCCCAGCATTTT

abundance: -
v_gene: TRBV2
j_gene: TRBJ1-1
d_gene: -
CDR3aa: CASSATKHEAFF
CDR3nt: TGTGCCAGCAGTGCGACAAAACATGAAGCTTTCTTT

abundance: -
v_gene: TRBV14
j_gene: TRBJ2-7
d_gene: -
CDR3aa: CASSQEKGRFFYEQYF
CDR3nt: TGTGCCAGCAGCCAAGAAAAGGGTCGGTTCTTCTACGAGCAGTACTTC

abundance: many
v_gene: TRBV29-1
j_gene: TRBJ1-1
d_gene: -
CDR3aa: CSVEDPAGHMNTEAFF
CDR3nt: TGCAGCGTTGAAGATCCCGCAGGGCACATGAACACTGAAGCTTTCTTT

abundance: once
v_gene: TRBV7-2
j_gene: TRBJ2-7
d_gene: -
CDR3aa: CASSRSPLEQYF
CDR3nt: TGTGCCAGCAGTCGGTCGCCCCTGGAGCAGTACTTC

abundance: few
v_gene: TRBV5-1
j_gene: TRBJ2-7
d_gene: -
CDR3aa: CASTFLSGAYEQYF
CDR3nt: TGCGCCAGCACTTTCCTCTCAGGGGCCTACGAGCAGTACTTC

abundance: -
v_gene: TRBV6-2/TRBV6-3
j_gene: TRBJ2-7
d_gene: TRBD2
CDR3aa: CASSYSMTSESHEQYF
CDR3nt: TGTGCCAGCAGTTACTCGATGACTAGCGAATCCCACGAGCAGTACTTC

abundance: many
v_gene: TRBV7-2
j_gene: TRBJ2-7
d_gene: TRBD2
CDR3aa: CASRSSGSRNEQYF
CDR3nt: TGTGCCAGCAGATCTAGCGGGAGTCGCAACGAGCAGTACTTC

abundance: many
v_gene: TRBV11-2
j_gene: TRBJ2-5
d_gene: TRBD2
CDR3aa: CASSPAGGVWETQYF
CDR3nt: TGTGCCAGCAGCCCAGCGGGAGGGGTTTGGGAGACCCAGTACTTC

abundance: many
v_gene: TRBV24-1
j_gene: TRBJ2-3
d_gene: TRBD1
CDR3aa: CATSDPGQGESTDTQYF
CDR3nt: TGTGCCACCAGTGACCCGGGACAGGGGGAGAGCACAGATACGCAGTATTTT

abundance: many
v_gene: TRBV6-1
j_gene: TRBJ1-2
d_gene: -
CDR3aa: CASSGGGDYGYTF
CDR3nt: TGTGCCAGCAGTGGCGGTGGGGATTATGGCTACACCTTC

abundance: -
v_gene: TRBV12-3/TRBV12-4
j_gene: TRBJ2-6
d_gene: -
CDR3aa: CASRTDGAGANVLTF
CDR3nt: TGTGCCAGCAGAACCGACGGGGCTGGGGCCAACGTCCTGACTTTC

abundance: -
v_gene: TRBV6-5
j_gene: TRBJ1-5
d_gene: -
CDR3aa: CVSSSDRDNNQPQHF
CDR3nt: TGTGTCAGCAGTTCTGACCGGGACAACAATCAGCCCCAGCATTTT

abundance: -
v_gene: TRBV6-1
j_gene: TRBJ2-7
d_gene: -
CDR3aa: CASSGRQGYEQYF
CDR3nt: TGTGCCAGCAGTGGGCGGCAGGGCTACGAGCAGTACTTC

abundance: many
v_gene: TRBV15
j_gene: TRBJ2-7
d_gene: TRBD2
CDR3aa: CATSPRERGYEQYF
CDR3nt: TGTGCCACCAGCCCCCGAGAGCGGGGCTACGAGCAGTACTTC

abundance: many
v_gene: TRBV28
j_gene: TRBJ1-2
d_gene: -
CDR3aa: CASSQQNGIYGYTF
CDR3nt: TGTGCCAGCAGCCAACAAAATGGGATCTATGGCTACACCTTC

abundance: many
v_gene: TRBV6-1
j_gene: TRBJ1-1
d_gene: -
CDR3aa: CASRRKRGTEAFF
CDR3nt: TGTGCCAGCAGGCGAAAGAGGGGAACTGAAGCTTTCTTT

abundance: many
v_gene: TRBV2
j_gene: TRBJ2-7
d_gene: TRBD2
CDR3aa: CASSPNLAGHEQYF
CDR3nt: TGTGCCAGCAGCCCTAACTTAGCGGGCCACGAGCAGTACTTC

abundance: many
v_gene: TRBV28
j_gene: TRBJ1-2
d_gene: TRBD1
CDR3aa: CASSLSDRDYYGYTF
CDR3nt: TGTGCCAGCAGTTTATCCGACAGGGACTACTATGGCTACACCTTC

abundance: many
v_gene: TRBV20-1
j_gene: TRBJ2-7
d_gene: TRBD2
CDR3aa: CSAIPPGTSGYEQYF
CDR3nt: TGCAGTGCTATCCCCCCCGGGACTAGCGGCTACGAGCAGTACTTC

abundance: many
v_gene: TRBV6-5
j_gene: TRBJ2-7
d_gene: -
CDR3aa: CASSYAGRAYEQYF
CDR3nt: TGTGCCAGCAGTTACGCCGGAAGAGCCTACGAGCAGTACTTC

abundance: few
v_gene: TRBV18
j_gene: TRBJ2-7
d_gene: -
CDR3aa: CASAPLTGSGSYEQYF
CDR3nt: TGTGCCAGCGCACCACTTACAGGGTCGGGATCCTACGAGCAGTACTTC

abundance: many
v_gene: TRBV6-1
j_gene: TRBJ2-7
d_gene: TRBD2
CDR3aa: CASSEAGGGYPYEQYF
CDR3nt: TGTGCCAGCAGTGAAGCAGGCGGGGGGTATCCCTACGAGCAGTACTTC

abundance: many
v_gene: TRBV6-1
j_gene: TRBJ2-4
d_gene: -
CDR3aa: CASRDLGFLQYF
CDR3nt: TGTGCCAGCAGGGACCTGGGATTCCTTCAGTACTTC

abundance: many
v_gene: TRBV6-5
j_gene: TRBJ1-5
d_gene: -
CDR3aa: CASSLQWREPQHF
CDR3nt: TGTGCCAGCTCACTACAGTGGCGCGAGCCCCAGCATTTT

abundance: many
v_gene: TRBV27
j_gene: TRBJ1-1
d_gene: TRBD1
CDR3aa: CASSVTGGGIGGTEAFF
CDR3nt: TGTGCCAGCAGTGTAACAGGGGGCGGAATAGGGGGCACTGAAGCTTTCTTT

abundance: many
v_gene: TRBV9
j_gene: TRBJ2-7
d_gene: -
CDR3aa: CASSASGETYEQYF
CDR3nt: TGTGCCAGCAGCGCCTCGGGGGAAACCTACGAGCAGTACTTC

abundance: many
v_gene: TRBV7-8
j_gene: TRBJ2-7
d_gene: -
CDR3aa: CASSLRTTYEQYF
CDR3nt: TGTGCCAGCAGCTTACGCACTACCTACGAGCAGTACTTC

abundance: many
v_gene: TRBV28
j_gene: TRBJ1-2
d_gene: -
CDR3aa: CASSWDFGYTF
CDR3nt: TGTGCCAGCAGCTGGGACTTCGGCTACACCTTC

abundance: few
v_gene: TRBV4-1
j_gene: TRBJ2-5
d_gene: -
CDR3aa: CASSQDPGEETQYF
CDR3nt: TGCGCCAGCAGCCAAGATCCGGGAGAAGAGACCCAGTACTTC

abundance: -
v_gene: TRBV30
j_gene: TRBJ2-7
d_gene: -
CDR3aa: CARTGTDYEQYF
CDR3nt: TGTGCCCGTACCGGGACGGACTACGAGCAGTACTTC

abundance: many
v_gene: TRBV6-5
j_gene: TRBJ1-6
d_gene: -
CDR3aa: CASSYKGNSPLHF
CDR3nt: TGTGCCAGCAGTTATAAGGGAAATTCACCCCTCCACTTT

abundance: -
v_gene: TRBV6-5
j_gene: TRBJ2-2
d_gene: -
CDR3aa: CASSSSIGELFF
CDR3nt: TGTGCCAGCAGTTCGTCCATCGGGGAGCTGTTTTTT

abundance: -
v_gene: TRBV5-1
j_gene: TRBJ2-5
d_gene: TRBD1
CDR3aa: CASSLVPGGKTQYF
CDR3nt: TGCGCCAGCAGCTTGGTACCAGGGGGCAAGACCCAGTACTTC

abundance: many
v_gene: TRBV20-1
j_gene: TRBJ2-7
d_gene: -
CDR3aa: CSALGTETLYEQYF
CDR3nt: TGCAGTGCTCTCGGGACTGAAACCCTCTACGAGCAGTACTTC

abundance: many
v_gene: TRBV19
j_gene: TRBJ1-5
d_gene: TRBD1
CDR3aa: CASSKRQGGNQPQHF
CDR3nt: TGTGCCAGTAGTAAACGACAGGGTGGCAATCAGCCCCAGCATTTT

abundance: many
v_gene: TRBV6-2/TRBV6-3
j_gene: TRBJ2-1
d_gene: -
CDR3aa: CASSDPHNEQFF
CDR3nt: TGTGCCAGCAGTGATCCTCACAATGAGCAGTTCTTC

abundance: many
v_gene: TRBV29-1
j_gene: TRBJ1-2
d_gene: -
CDR3aa: CSVGTPQGYGYTF
CDR3nt: TGCAGCGTTGGGACACCCCAAGGTTATGGCTACACCTTC

abundance: many
v_gene: TRBV28
j_gene: TRBJ1-5
d_gene: -
CDR3aa: CASRPGFLMWHF
CDR3nt: TGTGCCAGCAGGCCGGGATTTCTTATGTGGCATTTT

abundance: many
v_gene: TRBV25-1
j_gene: TRBJ2-2
d_gene: TRBD1
CDR3aa: CASSETGAGELFF
CDR3nt: TGTGCCAGCAGTGAGACAGGGGCCGGGGAGCTGTTTTTT

abundance: many
v_gene: TRBV11-2
j_gene: TRBJ2-7
d_gene: -
CDR3aa: CASSQGPYKSYEQYF
CDR3nt: TGTGCCAGCAGCCAAGGCCCTTACAAGTCCTACGAGCAGTACTTC

abundance: many
v_gene: TRBV20-1
j_gene: TRBJ2-2
d_gene: TRBD2
CDR3aa: CSASLAGGPRGGELFF
CDR3nt: TGCAGTGCTAGCTTAGCGGGAGGGCCGAGGGGAGGGGAGCTGTTTTTT

abundance: -
v_gene: TRBV12-3/TRBV12-4
j_gene: TRBJ1-1
d_gene: -
CDR3aa: CANTFRGRNTEAFF
CDR3nt: TGTGCCAATACATTCCGGGGGCGGAACACTGAAGCTTTCTTT

abundance: few
v_gene: TRBV18
j_gene: TRBJ2-2
d_gene: -
CDR3aa: CASSRPPSGELFF
CDR3nt: TGTGCCAGCTCACGACCCCCGTCCGGGGAGCTGTTTTTT

abundance: many
v_gene: TRBV6-2/TRBV6-3
j_gene: TRBJ1-1
d_gene: -
CDR3aa: CASSTDGMNTEAFF
CDR3nt: TGTGCCAGCAGTACGGACGGGATGAACACTGAAGCTTTCTTT

abundance: -
v_gene: TRBV6-1
j_gene: TRBJ2-5
d_gene: TRBD2
CDR3aa: CASSDLSGRAGETQYF
CDR3nt: TGTGCCAGCAGTGACCTTAGCGGGAGGGCCGGTGAGACCCAGTACTTC

abundance: many
v_gene: TRBV7-9
j_gene: TRBJ1-1
d_gene: -
CDR3aa: CASSLRGGPSTEAFF
CDR3nt: TGTGCCAGCAGCTTAAGGGGGGGTCCGAGCACTGAAGCTTTCTTT

abundance: many
v_gene: TRBV6-2/TRBV6-3
j_gene: TRBJ1-1
d_gene: -
CDR3aa: CASSYGFTEAFF
CDR3nt: TGTGCCAGCAGTTATGGTTTCACTGAAGCTTTCTTT

abundance: few
v_gene: TRBV13
j_gene: TRBJ2-7
d_gene: -
CDR3aa: CASSLGDNLEQYF
CDR3nt: TGTGCCAGCAGCTTAGGGGACAATCTCGAGCAGTACTTC

abundance: few
v_gene: TRBV7-8
j_gene: TRBJ2-1
d_gene: -
CDR3aa: CASSLGGAVYNEQFF
CDR3nt: TGTGCCAGCAGCTTAGGAGGTGCGGTCTACAATGAGCAGTTCTTC

abundance: many
v_gene: TRBV5-1
j_gene: TRBJ2-7
d_gene: -
CDR3aa: CASSLAGSATYEQYF
CDR3nt: TGCGCCAGCAGCTTGGCCGGGAGCGCAACCTACGAGCAGTACTTC

abundance: few
v_gene: TRBV28
j_gene: TRBJ2-5
d_gene: TRBD1
CDR3aa: CASSFSGTGGKEIQYF
CDR3nt: TGTGCCAGCAGTTTTTCCGGGACAGGGGGCAAGGAGATCCAGTACTTC

abundance: few
v_gene: TRBV7-2
j_gene: TRBJ1-6
d_gene: -
CDR3aa: CASSLEILPNTPLHF
CDR3nt: TGTGCCAGCAGCTTAGAGATACTGCCTAATACACCCCTCCACTTT